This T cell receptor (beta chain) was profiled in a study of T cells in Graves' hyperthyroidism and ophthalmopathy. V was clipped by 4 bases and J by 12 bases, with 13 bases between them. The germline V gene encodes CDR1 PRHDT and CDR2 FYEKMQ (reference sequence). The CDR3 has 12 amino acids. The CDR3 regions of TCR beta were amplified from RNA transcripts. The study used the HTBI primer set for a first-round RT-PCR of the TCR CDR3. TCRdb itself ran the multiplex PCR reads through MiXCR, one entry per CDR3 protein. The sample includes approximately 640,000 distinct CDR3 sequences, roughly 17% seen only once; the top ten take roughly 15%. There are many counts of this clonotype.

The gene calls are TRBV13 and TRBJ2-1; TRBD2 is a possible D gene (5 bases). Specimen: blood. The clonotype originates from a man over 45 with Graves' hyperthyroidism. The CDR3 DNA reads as TGTGCCAGCAGCTCCTCGGGGTGGGGGCAGTTCTTC. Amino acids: CASSSSGWGQFF.